This T cell receptor beta chain came from a study of cytomegalovirus exposure and HLA in healthy donors. Primers included in the PCR were 60 Vbeta and 13 Jbeta primers. The method was immunoSEQ multiplex PCR; TCRdb's version includes in-frame clones alone and lacks a portion of them. Of 150,000 to 200,000 clones in the sample, about 73% were seen once. General observations from the study: Three chains tied to CMV proved CMV antigen-specific in vitro. Usually a TCR sequence was rare, but some public TCRs were found in many donors. For most subjects, TCR beta sequences were reported to predict HLA-A and HLA-B alleles with accuracy.

The germline V and J ends were trimmed by 5 bases and 2 bases, with 4 bases remaining between them. Germline CDR1 MNHNY, CDR2 SVGAGI (reference sequence). The CDR3 has 11 amino acids. This clone has more than one count but fewer than ten. The antigen is undetermined. Sequencing used PBMCs. The receptor was derived from a woman between 45 and 60 years old in good health and CMV-seropositive. The chain links TRBV6-6 to TRBJ2-7; D remains ambiguous. In DNA, the CDR3 is TGTGCCAGCAGTGGAGCCTACGAGCAGTACTTC. Translation gives CASSGAYEQYF.